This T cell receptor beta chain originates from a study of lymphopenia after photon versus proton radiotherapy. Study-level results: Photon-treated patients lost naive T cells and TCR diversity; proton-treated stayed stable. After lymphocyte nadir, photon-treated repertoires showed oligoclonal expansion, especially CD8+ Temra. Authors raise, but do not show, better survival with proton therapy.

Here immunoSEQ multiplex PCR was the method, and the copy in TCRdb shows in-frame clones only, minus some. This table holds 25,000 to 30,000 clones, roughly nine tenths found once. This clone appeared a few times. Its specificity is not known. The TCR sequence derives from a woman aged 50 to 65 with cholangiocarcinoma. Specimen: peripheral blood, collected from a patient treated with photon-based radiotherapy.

CDR3 nucleotides: TGTGCCAGTAGTACCCCCGGGTTGCCCCAGCATTTT. It translates to CASSTPGLPQHF. The chain carries TRBV19 and TRBJ1-5; D call uncertain. The V gene lost 4 bases and the J gene lost 9 bases, with 10 bases spanning the gap. Germline CDR1 reads LNHDA; CDR2 reads SQIVND (reference sequence). This CDR3 has 12 amino acids.